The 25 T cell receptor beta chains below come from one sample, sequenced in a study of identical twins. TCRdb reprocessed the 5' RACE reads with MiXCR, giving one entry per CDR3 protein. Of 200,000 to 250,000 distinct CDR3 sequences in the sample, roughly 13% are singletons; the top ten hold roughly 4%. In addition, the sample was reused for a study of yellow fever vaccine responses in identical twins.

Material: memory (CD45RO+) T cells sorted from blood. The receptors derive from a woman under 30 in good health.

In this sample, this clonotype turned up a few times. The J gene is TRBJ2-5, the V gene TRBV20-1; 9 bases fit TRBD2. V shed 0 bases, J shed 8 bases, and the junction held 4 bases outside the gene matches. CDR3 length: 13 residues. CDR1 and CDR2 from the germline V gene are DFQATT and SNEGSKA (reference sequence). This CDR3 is CSARDPSGNTQYF. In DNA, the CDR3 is TGCAGTGCTAGAGATCCTAGCGGGAACACCCAGTACTTC.

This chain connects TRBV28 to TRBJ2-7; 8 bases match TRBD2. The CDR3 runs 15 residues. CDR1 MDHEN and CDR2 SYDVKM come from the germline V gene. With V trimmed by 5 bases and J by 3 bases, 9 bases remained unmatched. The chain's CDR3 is CASSDAPRGGYEQYF. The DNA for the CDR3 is TGTGCCAGCAGTGACGCTCCCCGGGGGGGCTACGAGCAGTACTTC.

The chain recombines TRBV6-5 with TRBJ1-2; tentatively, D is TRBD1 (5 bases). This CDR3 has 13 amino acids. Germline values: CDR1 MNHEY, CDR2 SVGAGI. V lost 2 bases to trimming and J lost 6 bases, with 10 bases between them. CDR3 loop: CASSYGGENGYTF. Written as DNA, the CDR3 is TGTGCCAGCAGTTACGGGGGGGAGAATGGCTACACCTTC.

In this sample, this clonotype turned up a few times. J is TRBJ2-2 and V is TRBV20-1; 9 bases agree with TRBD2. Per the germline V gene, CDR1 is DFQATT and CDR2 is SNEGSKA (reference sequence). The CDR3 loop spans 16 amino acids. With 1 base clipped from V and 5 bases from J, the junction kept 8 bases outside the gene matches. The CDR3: CSARGDSGSGTGELFF. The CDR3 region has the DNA TGCAGTGCTAGAGGTGATAGCGGGAGTGGAACCGGGGAGCTGTTTTTT.

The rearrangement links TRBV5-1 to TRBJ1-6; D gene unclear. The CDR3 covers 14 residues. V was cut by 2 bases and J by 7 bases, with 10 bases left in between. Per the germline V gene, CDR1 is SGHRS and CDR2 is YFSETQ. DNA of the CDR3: TGCGCCAGCAGCTTAAACCCAGAGAATTCACCCCTCCACTTT. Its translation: CASSLNPENSPLHF. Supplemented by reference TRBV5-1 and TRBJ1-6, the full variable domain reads KAGVTQTPRYLIKTRGQQVTLSCSPISGHRSVSWYQQTPGQGLQFLFEYFSETQRNKGNFPGRFSGRQFSNSRSEMNVSTLELGDSALYLCASSLNPENSPLHFGNGTRLTVT.

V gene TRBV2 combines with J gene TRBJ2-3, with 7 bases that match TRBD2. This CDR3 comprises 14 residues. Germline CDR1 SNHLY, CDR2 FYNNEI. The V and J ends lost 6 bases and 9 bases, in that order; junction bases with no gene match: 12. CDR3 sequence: CASRTSGTAGTQYF. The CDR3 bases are TGTGCCAGCAGAACAAGCGGGACCGCCGGGACGCAGTATTTT.

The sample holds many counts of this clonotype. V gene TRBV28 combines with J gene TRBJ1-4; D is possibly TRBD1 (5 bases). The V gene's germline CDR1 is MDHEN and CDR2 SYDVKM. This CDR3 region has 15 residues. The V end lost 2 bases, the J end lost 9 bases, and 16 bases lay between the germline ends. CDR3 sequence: CASSLAGGGAQKLFF. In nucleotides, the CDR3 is TGTGCCAGCAGTTTAGCGGGCGGGGGTGCCCAAAAACTGTTTTTT.

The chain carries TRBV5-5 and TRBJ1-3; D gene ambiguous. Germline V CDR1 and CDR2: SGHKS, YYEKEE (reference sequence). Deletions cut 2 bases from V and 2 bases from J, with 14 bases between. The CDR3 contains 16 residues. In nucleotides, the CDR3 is TGTGCCAGCAGCTTTGATTTCTCACCCCCTGGAAACACCATATATTTT. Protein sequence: CASSFDFSPPGNTIYF. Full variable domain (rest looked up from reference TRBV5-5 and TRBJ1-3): DAGVTQSPTHLIKTRGQQVTLRCSPISGHKSVSWYQQVLGQGPQFIFQYYEKEERGRGNFPDRFSARQFPNYSSELNVNALLLGDSALYLCASSFDFSPPGNTIYFGEGSWLTVV.

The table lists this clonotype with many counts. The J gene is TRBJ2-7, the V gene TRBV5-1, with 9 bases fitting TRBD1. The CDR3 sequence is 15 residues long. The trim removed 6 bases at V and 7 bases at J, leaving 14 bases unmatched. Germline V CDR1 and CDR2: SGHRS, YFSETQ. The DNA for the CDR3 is TGCGCCAGCACGTCCGGGACAGGGCCTTCTGGGGAGCAGTACTTC. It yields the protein CASTSGTGPSGEQYF.

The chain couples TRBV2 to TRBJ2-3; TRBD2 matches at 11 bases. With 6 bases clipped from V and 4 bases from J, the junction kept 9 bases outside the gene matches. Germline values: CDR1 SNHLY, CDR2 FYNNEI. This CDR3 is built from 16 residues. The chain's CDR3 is CASRALAGGGADTQYF. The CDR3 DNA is TGTGCCAGCAGGGCTCTAGCGGGGGGTGGTGCAGATACGCAGTATTTT. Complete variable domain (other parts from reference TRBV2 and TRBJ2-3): EPEVTQTPSHQVTQMGQEVILRCVPISNHLYFYWYRQILGQKVEFLVSFYNNEISEKSEIFDDQFSVERPDGSNFTLKIRSTKLEDSAMYFCASRALAGGGADTQYFGPGTRLTVL.

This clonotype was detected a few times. CDR3 nucleotide sequence: TGTGCCAGCTCACCACGGACCGGGAGTGAGCAGTTCTTC. Protein: CASSPRTGSEQFF. This rearrangement joins TRBV18 to TRBJ2-1; perhaps TRBD2 as D (6 bases). Between the trimmed V and J ends, which lost 1 base and 9 bases, there was a span of 10 bases. CDR1 KGHSH and CDR2 LQKENI come from the germline V gene. The CDR3 contains 13 residues.

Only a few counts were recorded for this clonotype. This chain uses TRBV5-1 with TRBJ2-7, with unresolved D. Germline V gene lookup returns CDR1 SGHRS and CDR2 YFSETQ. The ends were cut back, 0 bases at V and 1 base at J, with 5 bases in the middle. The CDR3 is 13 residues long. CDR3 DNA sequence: TGCGCCAGCAGCTTGGACGGATCCTACGAGCAGTACTTC. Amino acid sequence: CASSLDGSYEQYF.

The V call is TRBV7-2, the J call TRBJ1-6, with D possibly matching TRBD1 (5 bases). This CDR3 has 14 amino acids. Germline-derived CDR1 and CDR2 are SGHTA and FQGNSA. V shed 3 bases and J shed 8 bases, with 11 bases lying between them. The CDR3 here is CASSFRGGDSPLHF. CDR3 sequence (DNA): TGTGCCAGCAGCTTCCGTGGGGGTGATTCACCCCTCCACTTT.

The CDR3: CASSSRIRGDTQYF. CDR3 nucleotide sequence: TGTGCCAGTAGTAGCCGCATCAGGGGAGATACGCAGTATTTT. The rearrangement joins TRBV19 to TRBJ2-3; D is possibly TRBD1 (6 bases). This CDR3 is built from 14 residues. Germline CDR1 reads LNHDA; CDR2 reads SQIVND (reference sequence). V gave up 4 bases and J gave up 5 bases, with 13 bases separating them.

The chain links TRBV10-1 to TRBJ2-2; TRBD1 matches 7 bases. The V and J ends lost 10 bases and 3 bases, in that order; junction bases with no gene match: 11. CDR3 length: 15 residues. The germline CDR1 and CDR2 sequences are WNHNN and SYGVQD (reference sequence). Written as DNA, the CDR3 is TGCGCCAATCAGCCGCCCGGGACAGACACCGGGGAGCTGTTTTTT. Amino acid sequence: CANQPPGTDTGELFF.

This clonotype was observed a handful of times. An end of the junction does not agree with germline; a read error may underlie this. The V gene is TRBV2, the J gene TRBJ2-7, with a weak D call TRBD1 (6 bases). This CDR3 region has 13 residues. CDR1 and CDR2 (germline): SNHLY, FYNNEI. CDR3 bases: TGTGCCAGCAGGGAAGACAGGCCGGTCGAGCAGTACTTC. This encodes CASREDRPVEQYF.

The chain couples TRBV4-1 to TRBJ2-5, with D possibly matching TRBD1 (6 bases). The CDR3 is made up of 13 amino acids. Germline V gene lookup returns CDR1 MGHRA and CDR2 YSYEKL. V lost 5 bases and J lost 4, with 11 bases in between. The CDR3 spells CASSWTVSETQYF. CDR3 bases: TGCGCCAGCAGCTGGACAGTATCAGAGACCCAGTACTTC.

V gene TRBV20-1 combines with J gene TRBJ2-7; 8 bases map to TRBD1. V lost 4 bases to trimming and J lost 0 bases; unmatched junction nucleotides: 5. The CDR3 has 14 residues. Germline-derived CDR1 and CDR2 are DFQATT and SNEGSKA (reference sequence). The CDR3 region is CSATGDRSSYEQYF. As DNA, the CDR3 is TGCAGTGCTACGGGGGACAGGAGCTCCTACGAGCAGTACTTC.

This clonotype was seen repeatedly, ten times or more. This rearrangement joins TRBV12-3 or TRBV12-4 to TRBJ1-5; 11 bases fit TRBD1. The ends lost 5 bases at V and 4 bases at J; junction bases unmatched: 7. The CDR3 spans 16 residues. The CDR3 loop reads CASSARGTGGNQPQHF. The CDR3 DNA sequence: TGTGCCAGCAGTGCCCGGGGGACAGGGGGGAATCAGCCCCAGCATTTT.

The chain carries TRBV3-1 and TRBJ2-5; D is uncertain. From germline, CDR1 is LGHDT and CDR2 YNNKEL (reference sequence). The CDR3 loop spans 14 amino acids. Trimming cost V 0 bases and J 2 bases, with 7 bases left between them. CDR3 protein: CASSQDTVQETQYF. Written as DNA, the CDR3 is TGTGCCAGCAGCCAAGATACCGTACAAGAGACCCAGTACTTC.

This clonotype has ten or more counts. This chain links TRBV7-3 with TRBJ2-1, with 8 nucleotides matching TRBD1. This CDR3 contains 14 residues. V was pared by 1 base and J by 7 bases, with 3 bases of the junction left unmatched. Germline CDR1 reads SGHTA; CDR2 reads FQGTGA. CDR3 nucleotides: TGTGCCAGCAGCTTAATGGACAGGGATAATGAGCAGTTCTTC. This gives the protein CASSLMDRDNEQFF.

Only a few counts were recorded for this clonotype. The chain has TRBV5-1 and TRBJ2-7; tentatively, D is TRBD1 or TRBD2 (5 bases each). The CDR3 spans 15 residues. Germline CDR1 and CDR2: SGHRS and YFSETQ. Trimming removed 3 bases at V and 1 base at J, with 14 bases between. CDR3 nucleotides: TGCGCCAGCAGCTCCTCAAGAGGGGAGTCCTACGAGCAGTACTTC. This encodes CASSSSRGESYEQYF.

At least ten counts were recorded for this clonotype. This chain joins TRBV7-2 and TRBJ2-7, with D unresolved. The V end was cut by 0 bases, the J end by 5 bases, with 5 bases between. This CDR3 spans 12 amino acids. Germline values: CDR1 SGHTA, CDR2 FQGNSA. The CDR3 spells CASSLAGHEQYF. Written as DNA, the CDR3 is TGTGCCAGCAGCTTAGCAGGACACGAGCAGTACTTC.

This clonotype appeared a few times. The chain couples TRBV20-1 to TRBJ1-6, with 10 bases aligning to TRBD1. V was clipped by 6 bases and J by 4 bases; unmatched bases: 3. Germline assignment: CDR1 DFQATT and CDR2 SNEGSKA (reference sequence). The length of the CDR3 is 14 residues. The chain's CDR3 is CSAGTGEYNSPLHF. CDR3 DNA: TGCAGTGCGGGGACAGGGGAATATAATTCACCCCTCCACTTT.

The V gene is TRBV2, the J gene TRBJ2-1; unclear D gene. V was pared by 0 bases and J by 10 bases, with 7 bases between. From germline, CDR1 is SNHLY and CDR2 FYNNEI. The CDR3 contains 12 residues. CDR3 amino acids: CASSEATWEQFF. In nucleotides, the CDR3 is TGTGCCAGCAGTGAAGCCACCTGGGAGCAGTTCTTC.